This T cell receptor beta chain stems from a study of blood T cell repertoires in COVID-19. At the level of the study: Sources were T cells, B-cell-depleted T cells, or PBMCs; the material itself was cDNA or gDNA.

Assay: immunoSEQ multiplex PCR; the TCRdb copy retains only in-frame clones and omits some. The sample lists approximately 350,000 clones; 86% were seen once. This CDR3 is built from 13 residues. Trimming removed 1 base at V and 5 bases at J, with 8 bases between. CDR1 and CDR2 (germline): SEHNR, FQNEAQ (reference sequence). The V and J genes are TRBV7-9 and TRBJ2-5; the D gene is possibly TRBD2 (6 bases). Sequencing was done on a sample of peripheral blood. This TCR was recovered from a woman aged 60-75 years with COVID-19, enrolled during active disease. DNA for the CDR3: TGTGCCAGCAGCTTAGTTGGGGGGGAGACCCAGTACTTC. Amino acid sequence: CASSLVGGETQYF. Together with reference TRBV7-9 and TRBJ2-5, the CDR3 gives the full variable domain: DTGVSQNPRHKITKRGQNVTFRCDPISEHNRLYWYRQTLGQGPEFLTYFQNEAQLEKSRLLSDRFSAERPKGSFSTLEIQRTEQGDSAMYLCASSLVGGETQYFGPGTRLLVL.